The 32 T cell receptor beta chains listed next were all sequenced from one sample in a study of shared clonotypes between healthy human individuals (dated by TCRdb to 2018 to 2021). The protocol used for the library was the immunoSEQ multiplex PCR assay. In its TCRdb copy, this immuneACCESS table keeps in-frame sequences only and misses some clones. Where compared with another copy, unresolved V genes explain less than half of these, and the others have no known cause. The sample data list approximately 740,000 clones, and around 72% of these were observed just once. 1.7% of the sample goes to the ten largest clones. Sample: memory CD4+ T cells sorted from blood. Reading the label with the study, this specimen's cell subset or site is: CD45RA-negative fraction. The receptors were gathered from a woman aged 25 to 45 in good health.

This rearrangement joins TRBV28 to TRBJ2-3; tentative D call: TRBD1 (6 bases). Germline V lookup: CDR1 MDHEN, CDR2 SYDVKM. Deletions cut 8 bases from V and 1 base from J, with 10 bases between. There are 13 residues in the CDR3. The CDR3 sequence: CASLTGGTDTQYF. The CDR3, as DNA: TGTGCCAGCCTGACAGGAGGCACAGATACGCAGTATTTT.

The chain is built from TRBV5-8 and TRBJ1-2; D remains unclear. Germline CDR1 SGHTS, CDR2 YDEGEE. The CDR3 extends over 14 amino acids. Trimming stripped 1 base from V and 2 bases from J, with 9 bases between. This CDR3 reads CASSLRLANYGYTF. The DNA for the CDR3 is TGTGCCAGCAGCTTGCGGTTAGCAAACTATGGCTACACCTTC.

Notes on this clone: Other nucleotide sequences from this sample produce the same CDR3. The V and J genes are TRBV5-1 and TRBJ2-1; tentatively, D is TRBD2 (5 bases). CDR3 length: 13 amino acids. The V end was cut by 0 bases, the J end by 7 bases, with 8 bases between. Germline CDR1 is SGHRS and CDR2 is YFSETQ. The CDR3 DNA reads as TGCGCCAGCAGCTTGGTTGGAGGTAATGAGCAGTTCTTC. Translation: CASSLVGGNEQFF.

This chain uses TRBV4-2 with TRBJ2-3; D is perhaps TRBD1 or TRBD2 (5 bases each). Germline V lookup: CDR1 LGHNA, CDR2 YNFKEQ. There are 16 residues in the CDR3. Deletions cut 4 bases from V and 8 bases from J, with 22 bases between. CDR3 protein: CASSRGFNQEGGTQYF. The CDR3, as DNA: TGTGCCAGCAGCCGGGGGTTTAACCAAGAAGGTGGTACGCAGTATTTT.

In regard to this clone: The sample carries other DNA sequences with the same CDR3. The rearrangement joins TRBV2 to TRBJ2-5; D is unclear. This CDR3 has 11 residues. Trimming left V 4 bases short and J 1 base short, with 1 base between. Germline-derived CDR1 and CDR2 are SNHLY and FYNNEI. CDR3 amino acids: CASSVQETQYF. The CDR3 DNA reads as TGTGCCAGCAGTGTCCAAGAGACCCAGTACTTC. The variable domain in full, completed from reference TRBV2 and TRBJ2-5, reads EPEVTQTPSHQVTQMGQEVILRCVPISNHLYFYWYRQILGQKVEFLVSFYNNEISEKSEIFDDQFSVERPDGSNFTLKIRSTKLEDSAMYFCASSVQETQYFGPGTRLLVL.

The chain is built from TRBV5-1 and TRBJ1-5; 10 bases line up with TRBD1. V was pared by 4 bases and J by 5 bases, with 3 bases of the junction left unmatched. Looked up from germline, CDR1 is SGHRS and CDR2 is YFSETQ. CDR3 length: 14 amino acids. As DNA, the CDR3 is TGCGCCAGCAGCGACGGACAGGGGGATCAGCCCCAGCATTTT. Amino acids: CASSDGQGDQPQHF.

This chain uses TRBV7-6 with TRBJ2-7, with unresolved D. V was trimmed by 1 base and J by 2 bases, leaving 12 bases between them. The CDR3 has 15 residues. The V gene's germline CDR1 is SGHVS and CDR2 FNYEAQ. The CDR3 bases are TGTGCCAGCAGCTTAGGACCCGCCCTAACCTACGAGCAGTACTTC. This encodes CASSLGPALTYEQYF. The whole variable domain, filled in from reference TRBV7-6 and TRBJ2-7, reads GAGVSQSPRYKVTKRGQDVALRCDPISGHVSLYWYRQALGQGPEFLTYFNYEAQQDKSGLPNDRFSAERPEGSISTLTIQRTEQRDSAMYRCASSLGPALTYEQYFGPGTRLTVT.

This clone was picked up a small number of times. The chain employs TRBV7-9 and TRBJ1-4; possibly TRBD1 for D (6 bases). The CDR3 covers 15 residues. Germline V gene data show CDR1 as SEHNR and CDR2 as FQNEAQ (reference sequence). V lost 6 bases and J 7 bases, leaving 18 bases between the germline ends. Written as DNA, the CDR3 is TGTGCCAGCAGGGACTCGGGCAGGGGTATTGAAAAACTGTTTTTT. This encodes CASRDSGRGIEKLFF.

The rearrangement uses TRBV4-2 and TRBJ2-1; no clear D. Trimming left V 3 bases short and J 8 bases short, with 11 bases between. The germline V gene encodes CDR1 LGHNA and CDR2 YNFKEQ. This CDR3 spans 13 amino acids. This CDR3 reads CASSHRIRDEQFF. In DNA form, the CDR3 reads TGTGCCAGCAGCCACAGGATTCGGGATGAGCAGTTCTTC.

V gene TRBV15 combines with J gene TRBJ1-4; 7 nucleotides align to TRBD1. Per the germline V gene, CDR1 is LNHNV and CDR2 is YYDKDF (reference sequence). This CDR3 region has 16 residues. Trimming cost V 3 bases and J 3 bases; bases outside gene matches: 7. CDR3: CATSREYRGSNEKLFF. The CDR3 DNA sequence: TGTGCCACCAGCAGGGAATACAGGGGCTCTAATGAAAAACTGTTTTTT.

This clone was seen only a few times. Other nucleotide sequences in the sample specify the same CDR3. V is TRBV27 and J is TRBJ2-1, with 8 bases matching TRBD2. The germline gives CDR1 MNHEY, CDR2 SMNVEV (reference sequence). The CDR3 has 15 amino acids. V lost 3 bases to trimming and J lost 4 bases; unmatched junction nucleotides: 5. The CDR3 loop reads CASSLWGLGYNEQFF. The CDR3 DNA sequence: TGTGCCAGCAGTTTGTGGGGACTAGGGTACAATGAGCAGTTCTTC.

V is TRBV5-6 and J is TRBJ2-4; D remains ambiguous. The V and J ends lost 2 bases and 1 base respectively, with 13 bases between them. The CDR3 length is 16 residues. Germline V CDR1 and CDR2: SGHDT, YYEEEE. CDR3 region: CASSFAPRMAKNIQYF. CDR3 DNA sequence: TGTGCCAGCAGCTTTGCCCCCAGGATGGCCAAAAACATTCAGTACTTC.

This clone has a count of ten or more. This chain links TRBV7-9 with TRBJ1-5, with unresolved D. The CDR3 spans 12 residues. Germline V gene sequence: CDR1 SEHNR, CDR2 FQNEAQ (reference sequence). V was trimmed by 7 bases and J by 2 bases, leaving 6 bases between them. The CDR3 here is CASNMGNQPQHF. DNA of the CDR3: TGTGCCAGCAACATGGGCAATCAGCCCCAGCATTTT.

The sample holds a few counts of this clone. The rearrangement links TRBV7-2 to TRBJ2-1; D might be TRBD1 or TRBD2, each matching 5 bases. V was pared by 1 base and J by 5 bases, with 9 bases between. The germline CDR1 and CDR2 sequences are SGHTA and FQGNSA. The CDR3 length is 14 residues. The CDR3 sequence is CASSLVGTHNEQFF. The CDR3 DNA is TGTGCCAGCAGCTTAGTCGGGACCCACAATGAGCAGTTCTTC.

This clone was observed a handful of times. The chain joins TRBV5-1 to TRBJ2-5, with TRBD1 as a possible D gene (6 bases). The CDR3 is 13 residues long. Germline V CDR1 and CDR2: SGHRS, YFSETQ. Deletions cut 4 bases from V and 2 bases from J, with 9 bases between. The DNA for the CDR3 is TGCGCCAGCAGCACGGACAGTCAAGAGACCCAGTACTTC. This codes for CASSTDSQETQYF.

The V and J genes are TRBV7-2 and TRBJ2-7; D not certain. The V gene lost 4 bases and the J gene lost 3 bases, with 10 bases spanning the gap. This CDR3 comprises 13 residues. Germline V gene data show CDR1 as SGHTA and CDR2 as FQGNSA. The CDR3: CASSSPNYYEQYF. CDR3 sequence (DNA): TGTGCCAGCAGCTCCCCAAACTACTACGAGCAGTACTTC.

The chain is built from TRBV18 and TRBJ1-5; D might be TRBD1 (6 bases). CDR1 and CDR2 (germline): KGHSH, LQKENI. The CDR3 is 13 amino acids. V was shortened by 5 bases and J by 5 bases, with 10 bases between the two germline ends. CDR3: CASSSGEHQPQHF. DNA of the CDR3: TGTGCCAGCTCATCAGGGGAGCATCAGCCCCAGCATTTT.

This clone was detected only a few times. This same CDR3 is encoded by further DNA sequences in the sample. This chain joins TRBV11-2 and TRBJ2-5; D not resolved. The germline V gene encodes CDR1 SGHAT and CDR2 FQNNGV. V was pared by 5 bases and J by 1 base, with 2 bases between. The CDR3 loop spans 11 amino acids. The CDR3 loop is CASSSQETQYF. CDR3 nucleotides: TGTGCCAGCAGCAGCCAAGAGACCCAGTACTTC.

The chain couples TRBV28 to TRBJ2-1; D perhaps matches TRBD2 (6 bases). Looked up from germline, CDR1 is MDHEN and CDR2 is SYDVKM. V shed 5 bases and J shed 0 bases, with 14 bases lying between them. CDR3 length: 16 amino acids. The CDR3 protein is CASSPYSGSSYNEQFF. DNA of the CDR3: TGTGCCAGCAGTCCTTATAGCGGAAGCTCCTACAATGAGCAGTTCTTC.

Only one count was recorded for this clone. This chain connects TRBV7-9 to TRBJ1-4, with 8 bases that match TRBD1. Trimming took 8 bases from V and 8 from J; bases not matched to a gene: 7. CDR3 length equals 13 residues. CDR1 is SEHNR, CDR2 FQNEAQ, per germline (reference sequence). In nucleotides, the CDR3 is TGTGCCAGCGGCAGGACAGGGATAGAAAAACTGTTTTTT. It codes for CASGRTGIEKLFF.

This clone has ten or more counts. This sequence joins TRBV5-1 and TRBJ2-2; D is tentatively TRBD1 or TRBD2 (5 bases each). This CDR3 has 14 residues. Between the trimmed V and J ends, which lost 1 base and 6 bases, there was a span of 10 bases. Per the germline V gene, CDR1 is SGHRS and CDR2 is YFSETQ. The CDR3 here is CASSLRGDAGELFF. The CDR3 DNA is TGCGCCAGCAGCTTGAGAGGGGATGCCGGGGAGCTGTTTTTT.

Ten or more counts support this clone. The rearrangement joins TRBV5-4 to TRBJ2-1; D call uncertain. CDR1 is SGHNT, CDR2 YYREEE, per germline (reference sequence). V lost 2 bases to trimming and J lost 5 bases, with 17 bases between them. CDR3 length equals 16 residues. CDR3 amino acids: CASSFDTAGGHNEQFF. The CDR3 bases are TGTGCCAGCAGCTTCGATACAGCTGGTGGGCACAATGAGCAGTTCTTC.

This clone was counted once. The chain links TRBV9 to TRBJ2-2; 7 bases align to TRBD2. From germline, CDR1 is SGDLS and CDR2 YYNGEE. Trimming at V came to 0 bases and at J to 1 base, leaving 9 bases not matched to a gene. This CDR3 is 18 amino acids long. The CDR3 sequence: CASSVATMGGRNTGELFF. DNA for the CDR3: TGTGCCAGCAGCGTAGCTACGATGGGCGGGAGGAACACCGGGGAGCTGTTTTTT.

V gene TRBV6-1 combines with J gene TRBJ2-1, with a weak D call TRBD1 (6 bases). From germline, CDR1 is MNHNS and CDR2 SASEGT. V was pared by 6 bases and J by 0 bases, with 12 bases between. The CDR3 spans 15 residues. The CDR3 DNA reads TGTGCCAGCAGGCTAGACAGGAGCTCCTACAATGAGCAGTTCTTC. Its translation is CASRLDRSSYNEQFF.

In its sample, this clone was seen many times. The same CDR3 also results from other DNA sequences found in this sample. V gene TRBV29-1 combines with J gene TRBJ1-4, with 7 bases that match TRBD1. CDR3 length: 12 amino acids. Germline V lookup: CDR1 SQVTM, CDR2 ANQGSEA. The ends lost 6 bases at V and 5 bases at J; junction bases unmatched: 3. CDR3 sequence: CSVRGGNEKLFF. CDR3 coding DNA: TGCAGCGTAAGAGGGGGCAATGAAAAACTGTTTTTT. The full variable domain, rest sourced from reference TRBV29-1 and TRBJ1-4, is SAVISQKPSRDICQRGTSLTIQCQVDSQVTMMFWYRQQPGQSLTLIATANQGSEATYESGFVIDKFPISRPNLTFSTLTVSNMSPEDSSIYLCSVRGGNEKLFFGSGTQLSVL.

This chain uses TRBV27 with TRBJ1-1; D unclear. The CDR3 totals 16 residues. V was shortened by 2 bases and J by 3 bases, with 16 bases between the two germline ends. Germline CDR1 is MNHEY and CDR2 is SMNVEV (reference sequence). The CDR3, as DNA: TGTGCCAGCAGTTTAAATTCGGCAGCGGGTGACACTGAAGCTTTCTTT. Protein product: CASSLNSAAGDTEAFF.

The gene calls are TRBV6-6 and TRBJ1-1; D is perhaps TRBD1 (5 bases). Germline V gene lookup returns CDR1 MNHNY and CDR2 SVGAGI (reference sequence). V lost 6 bases and J lost 5, with 10 bases in between. The CDR3 totals 12 residues. CDR3 in DNA: TGTGCCAGCAGACCCGAGGGGACTGAAGCTTTCTTT. Translating it yields CASRPEGTEAFF.

V usage is TRBV7-2 and J usage is TRBJ1-2, with a tentative D call TRBD1 (5 bases). Germline V lookup: CDR1 SGHTA, CDR2 FQGNSA. CDR3 length: 14 amino acids. The V and J ends lost 1 base and 2 bases respectively, with 8 bases between them. The CDR3 sequence: CTSSLEAGNYGYTF. DNA of the CDR3: TGTACCAGCAGCTTAGAGGCAGGGAACTATGGCTACACCTTC.

The chain is built from TRBV2 and TRBJ2-5; 11 nucleotides match TRBD2. Germline V gene data show CDR1 as SNHLY and CDR2 as FYNNEI. CDR3 length equals 15 residues. J lost 4 bases, V lost 6 bases, and 7 bases had no gene match. DNA for the CDR3: TGTGCCAGCAGGGGGGGACTAGCGGTGGGAGAGACCCAGTACTTC. This sequence encodes CASRGGLAVGETQYF.

The chain carries TRBV5-1 and TRBJ2-3; 7 nucleotides line up with TRBD1. With V trimmed by 4 bases and J by 2 bases, 7 bases remained unmatched. This CDR3 region has 15 residues. Germline loops: CDR1 SGHRS, CDR2 YFSETQ. For the CDR3, the DNA is TGCGCCAGCAGCATTGGGACAGACGACACAGATACGCAGTATTTT. Translating gives CASSIGTDDTDTQYF.

The chain joins TRBV9 to TRBJ2-1; 10 bases match TRBD2. This CDR3 contains 17 residues. V lost 0 bases and J lost 7; bases outside the gene matches: 10. Germline values: CDR1 SGDLS, CDR2 YYNGEE. The CDR3 coding sequence is TGTGCCAGCAGCGTAGCTGAGAGGCTAGCGGGAGATAATGAGCAGTTCTTC. The encoded protein is CASSVAERLAGDNEQFF.

V usage is TRBV27 and J usage is TRBJ2-4; the D is unclear. The V and J ends lost 0 bases and 0 bases respectively, with 6 bases between them. Germline values: CDR1 MNHEY, CDR2 SMNVEV (reference sequence). The CDR3 covers 15 residues. This CDR3 reads CASSLSRIAKNIQYF. The DNA for the CDR3 is TGTGCCAGCAGTTTATCGCGAATAGCCAAAAACATTCAGTACTTC.